These T cell receptor beta chains were read from a single sample in a study of blood T cell repertoires in COVID-19. The data were produced by immunoSEQ multiplex PCR, yet TCRdb's version contains in-frame clones alone and is incomplete. Of some 220,000 clones listed, approximately 80% are singletons. Specimen: peripheral blood. The origin of the receptors is a human donor in a cohort sampled during active COVID-19. Both conserved end residues are part of each CDR3. The order of the fields is D gene, J gene, V gene, clone size, CDR3 protein, CDR3 DNA. D genes are given only for firm matches. Some rows mark clone size as missing; the rest say once, few, many or name a class of expanded clone.

d_gene: -
j_gene: TRBJ2-1
v_gene: TRBV27
abundance: -
CDR3aa: CASRPWRGEQFF
CDR3nt: TGTGCCAGCAGGCCCTGGCGGGGTGAGCAGTTCTTC

d_gene: -
j_gene: TRBJ1-2
v_gene: TRBV27
abundance: -
CDR3aa: CASSFLQGQGYTF
CDR3nt: TGTGCCAGCAGTTTCTTGCAGGGGCAAGGCTACACCTTC

d_gene: -
j_gene: TRBJ2-7
v_gene: TRBV28
abundance: -
CDR3aa: CASSLQASEQYF
CDR3nt: TGTGCCAGCAGTTTACAGGCCTCCGAGCAGTACTTC

d_gene: -
j_gene: TRBJ1-2
v_gene: TRBV7-9
abundance: few
CDR3aa: CASSSTGGGYTF
CDR3nt: TGTGCCAGCAGCTCCACCGGAGGGGGCTACACCTTC

d_gene: -
j_gene: TRBJ2-7
v_gene: TRBV15
abundance: -
CDR3aa: CATSRSSGEQNEQYF
CDR3nt: TGTGCCACCAGCAGATCCTCTGGGGAGCAGAACGAGCAGTACTTC

d_gene: -
j_gene: TRBJ2-3
v_gene: TRBV24-1
abundance: -
CDR3aa: CATSVYADTQYF
CDR3nt: TGTGCCACCAGTGTCTATGCAGATACGCAGTATTTT

d_gene: -
j_gene: TRBJ2-5
v_gene: TRBV6-5
abundance: few
CDR3aa: CASRETNFQETQYF
CDR3nt: TGTGCCAGCAGGGAGACTAACTTCCAAGAGACCCAGTACTTC

d_gene: TRBD1
j_gene: TRBJ1-4
v_gene: TRBV6-5
abundance: -
CDR3aa: CATTTGNGEKLFF
CDR3nt: TGTGCCACCACGACAGGGAATGGAGAAAAACTGTTTTTT

d_gene: TRBD1
j_gene: TRBJ2-7
v_gene: TRBV19
abundance: -
CDR3aa: CASSTLTGGRGGEQYF
CDR3nt: TGTGCCAGTAGTACCCTAACAGGGGGCAGAGGTGGCGAGCAGTACTTC

d_gene: TRBD1
j_gene: TRBJ1-5
v_gene: TRBV7-9
abundance: few
CDR3aa: CASRGQGHNQPQHF
CDR3nt: TGTGCCAGCAGAGGACAGGGGCACAATCAGCCCCAGCATTTT

d_gene: -
j_gene: TRBJ1-1
v_gene: TRBV4-2
abundance: -
CDR3aa: CASSQDLRDTEAFF
CDR3nt: TGTGCCAGCAGCCAAGATCTACGGGACACTGAAGCTTTCTTT

d_gene: TRBD2
j_gene: TRBJ2-1
v_gene: TRBV11-3
abundance: -
CDR3aa: CASSLYREGPNEQFF
CDR3nt: TGTGCCAGCAGCTTATACCGGGAGGGCCCCAATGAGCAGTTCTTC

d_gene: -
j_gene: TRBJ2-5
v_gene: TRBV6-6
abundance: -
CDR3aa: CASSYSAGRQQETQYF
CDR3nt: TGTGCCAGCAGTTACTCCGCTGGTAGACAGCAAGAGACCCAGTACTTC

d_gene: -
j_gene: TRBJ1-1
v_gene: TRBV15
abundance: few
CDR3aa: CATSITRGAPGAFF
CDR3nt: TGTGCCACCAGCATCACCCGGGGGGCGCCTGGGGCTTTCTTT

d_gene: TRBD2
j_gene: TRBJ2-7
v_gene: TRBV7-9
abundance: -
CDR3aa: CASGSSGSSGEQYF
CDR3nt: TGTGCCAGCGGGTCGAGCGGGAGCTCGGGGGAGCAGTACTTC

d_gene: TRBD1
j_gene: TRBJ1-2
v_gene: TRBV28
abundance: -
CDR3aa: CASSFGQAYGYTF
CDR3nt: TGTGCCAGCAGTTTCGGACAGGCCTATGGCTACACCTTC

d_gene: -
j_gene: TRBJ1-4
v_gene: TRBV6-5
abundance: few
CDR3aa: CASTGRRGEKLFF
CDR3nt: TGTGCCAGCACGGGAAGGCGGGGTGAAAAACTGTTTTTT

d_gene: TRBD2
j_gene: TRBJ2-7
v_gene: TRBV10-3
abundance: -
CDR3aa: CAISDMASGRSSYEQYF
CDR3nt: TGTGCCATCAGTGATATGGCTAGCGGGAGAAGCTCCTACGAGCAGTACTTC

d_gene: TRBD1
j_gene: TRBJ1-6
v_gene: TRBV7-2
abundance: few
CDR3aa: CASSPKTGGNSPLHF
CDR3nt: TGTGCCAGCAGCCCCAAGACAGGGGGCAATTCACCCCTCCACTTT

d_gene: -
j_gene: TRBJ1-1
v_gene: TRBV4-2
abundance: once
CDR3aa: CASSQGAVNTEAFF
CDR3nt: TGTGCCAGCAGCCAAGGGGCAGTAAACACTGAAGCTTTCTTT

d_gene: -
j_gene: TRBJ1-1
v_gene: TRBV7-3
abundance: -
CDR3aa: CASSVGAYTEAFF
CDR3nt: TGTGCCAGCAGCGTAGGGGCGTACACTGAAGCTTTCTTT

d_gene: TRBD1
j_gene: TRBJ2-7
v_gene: TRBV6-5
abundance: -
CDR3aa: CASSYLGQGLGEQYF
CDR3nt: TGTGCCAGCAGTTACCTAGGACAGGGGCTTGGCGAGCAGTACTTC

d_gene: -
j_gene: TRBJ1-6
v_gene: TRBV2
abundance: few
CDR3aa: CASRSGWQDNSPLHF
CDR3nt: TGTGCCAGCAGGAGCGGTTGGCAGGATAATTCACCCCTCCACTTT

d_gene: TRBD1
j_gene: TRBJ1-6
v_gene: TRBV5-6
abundance: -
CDR3aa: CASSTGTGYDYNSPLHF
CDR3nt: TGTGCCAGCAGCACGGGGACAGGGTACGACTATAATTCACCCCTCCACTTT

d_gene: TRBD1
j_gene: TRBJ1-1
v_gene: TRBV6-2/TRBV6-3
abundance: -
CDR3aa: CASSSGGSRNTEAFF
CDR3nt: TGTGCCAGCAGTTCAGGGGGAAGTCGGAACACTGAAGCTTTCTTT

d_gene: -
j_gene: TRBJ2-6
v_gene: TRBV19
abundance: -
CDR3aa: CASSPRSSGANVLTF
CDR3nt: TGTGCCAGTAGCCCCCGGAGCTCTGGGGCCAACGTCCTGACTTTC

d_gene: -
j_gene: TRBJ2-7
v_gene: TRBV25-1
abundance: -
CDR3aa: CASSGPGIWVEQYF
CDR3nt: TGTGCCAGCAGTGGCCCCGGGATATGGGTCGAGCAGTACTTC

d_gene: -
j_gene: TRBJ1-4
v_gene: TRBV7-2
abundance: -
CDR3aa: CASSLESATNEKLFF
CDR3nt: TGTGCCAGCAGCTTAGAGTCAGCAACTAATGAAAAACTGTTTTTT

d_gene: -
j_gene: TRBJ1-1
v_gene: TRBV19
abundance: -
CDR3aa: CASSIVSDEGDRTEAFF
CDR3nt: TGTGCCAGTAGTATAGTTTCCGATGAAGGGGATAGGACTGAAGCTTTCTTT

d_gene: -
j_gene: TRBJ1-5
v_gene: TRBV5-5
abundance: -
CDR3aa: CASSLILRDQPQHF
CDR3nt: TGTGCCAGCAGCTTGATACTTCGGGATCAGCCCCAGCATTTT

d_gene: -
j_gene: TRBJ1-6
v_gene: TRBV28
abundance: -
CDR3aa: CASTNSRGSPLHF
CDR3nt: TGTGCCAGCACAAACAGTCGCGGGTCACCCCTCCACTTT

d_gene: -
j_gene: TRBJ2-7
v_gene: TRBV7-9
abundance: -
CDR3aa: CASSRSAGLLFYEQYF
CDR3nt: TGTGCCAGCAGCCGTAGCGCGGGCTTACTCTTCTACGAGCAGTACTTC

d_gene: TRBD2
j_gene: TRBJ2-5
v_gene: TRBV10-3
abundance: -
CDR3aa: CAISEPGLAGGQTQYF
CDR3nt: TGTGCCATCAGTGAGCCTGGACTAGCGGGAGGGCAGACCCAGTACTTC

d_gene: -
j_gene: TRBJ2-3
v_gene: TRBV5-5
abundance: -
CDR3aa: CASSLSPLTDTQYF
CDR3nt: TGTGCCAGCAGCTTGTCCCCACTCACAGATACGCAGTATTTT

d_gene: -
j_gene: TRBJ1-5
v_gene: TRBV6-6
abundance: once
CDR3aa: CASSYTRDSNQPQHF
CDR3nt: TGTGCCAGCAGTTACACGCGGGACTCCAATCAGCCCCAGCATTTT

d_gene: TRBD1
j_gene: TRBJ2-2
v_gene: TRBV9
abundance: -
CDR3aa: CASSAKGQATGELFF
CDR3nt: TGTGCCAGCAGCGCGAAGGGACAGGCCACCGGGGAGCTGTTTTTT

d_gene: TRBD1
j_gene: TRBJ1-5
v_gene: TRBV19
abundance: -
CDR3aa: CASSIIDRGLEPQHF
CDR3nt: TGTGCCAGTAGTATCATCGACAGGGGGTTGGAGCCCCAGCATTTT

d_gene: -
j_gene: TRBJ2-1
v_gene: TRBV5-1
abundance: -
CDR3aa: CASSWDTGGNEQFF
CDR3nt: TGCGCCAGCAGCTGGGACACGGGCGGGAATGAGCAGTTCTTC

d_gene: -
j_gene: TRBJ1-2
v_gene: TRBV3-1/TRBV3-2
abundance: few
CDR3aa: CASSQTGVNYGYTF
CDR3nt: TGTGCCAGCAGCCAGACAGGAGTAAACTATGGCTACACCTTC

d_gene: -
j_gene: TRBJ1-5
v_gene: TRBV29-1
abundance: -
CDR3aa: CSVATGSVTTAQHF
CDR3nt: TGCAGCGTCGCTACTGGTTCCGTGACAACCGCCCAGCATTTT

d_gene: TRBD2
j_gene: TRBJ2-1
v_gene: TRBV7-3
abundance: -
CDR3aa: CASSSTSGGYNEQFF
CDR3nt: TGTGCCAGCAGCTCTACTAGCGGGGGATACAATGAGCAGTTCTTC

d_gene: TRBD1
j_gene: TRBJ2-3
v_gene: TRBV30
abundance: -
CDR3aa: CAWSVRGQGGTDTQYF
CDR3nt: TGTGCCTGGAGTGTACGAGGACAGGGGGGCACAGATACGCAGTATTTT

d_gene: TRBD1
j_gene: TRBJ2-7
v_gene: TRBV5-1
abundance: -
CDR3aa: CASSLADRGYEQYF
CDR3nt: TGCGCCAGCAGCTTGGCCGACAGGGGCTACGAGCAGTACTTC

d_gene: TRBD2
j_gene: TRBJ2-1
v_gene: TRBV6-5
abundance: -
CDR3aa: CASSSLADYNEQFF
CDR3nt: TGTGCCAGCAGTTCACTAGCGGACTACAATGAGCAGTTCTTC

d_gene: TRBD1
j_gene: TRBJ1-4
v_gene: TRBV9
abundance: -
CDR3aa: CASSVDSGQGEKLFF
CDR3nt: TGTGCCAGCAGCGTAGATTCGGGACAGGGGGAAAAACTGTTTTTT

d_gene: TRBD1
j_gene: TRBJ2-7
v_gene: TRBV28
abundance: -
CDR3aa: CASSLLGRATGSLEQYF
CDR3nt: TGTGCCAGCAGTTTATTAGGCAGAGCGACAGGGTCCCTCGAGCAGTACTTC

d_gene: -
j_gene: TRBJ2-1
v_gene: TRBV7-9
abundance: -
CDR3aa: CASSSNGGGPYNEQFF
CDR3nt: TGTGCCAGCAGCTCTAACGGAGGGGGCCCCTACAATGAGCAGTTCTTC

d_gene: -
j_gene: TRBJ1-1
v_gene: TRBV6-5
abundance: -
CDR3aa: CASSMYTQNTEAFF
CDR3nt: TGTGCCAGCAGCATGTACACCCAGAACACTGAAGCTTTCTTT

d_gene: -
j_gene: TRBJ2-3
v_gene: TRBV19
abundance: -
CDR3aa: CASSITGSAMDTQYF
CDR3nt: TGTGCCAGTAGTATTACAGGGTCGGCAATGGATACGCAGTATTTT

d_gene: -
j_gene: TRBJ1-3
v_gene: TRBV29-1
abundance: once
CDR3aa: CSVDPGHTGNTIYF
CDR3nt: TGCAGCGTTGACCCGGGACACACTGGAAACACCATATATTTT

d_gene: -
j_gene: TRBJ2-3
v_gene: TRBV5-4
abundance: -
CDR3aa: CASSLRTDTQYF
CDR3nt: TGTGCCAGCAGCTTGCGGACAGATACGCAGTATTTT

d_gene: -
j_gene: TRBJ2-5
v_gene: TRBV5-1
abundance: -
CDR3aa: CASSRGGAVYQETQYF
CDR3nt: TGCGCCAGCAGCCGAGGGGGAGCAGTCTACCAAGAGACCCAGTACTTC

d_gene: TRBD1
j_gene: TRBJ1-5
v_gene: TRBV6-1
abundance: -
CDR3aa: CASSATGGWESNQPQHF
CDR3nt: TGTGCCAGCAGTGCTACAGGGGGTTGGGAAAGCAATCAGCCCCAGCATTTT

d_gene: -
j_gene: TRBJ2-7
v_gene: TRBV9
abundance: -
CDR3aa: CASSVDIGVGEQYF
CDR3nt: TGTGCCAGCAGCGTAGATATAGGGGTCGGCGAGCAGTACTTC

d_gene: -
j_gene: TRBJ1-4
v_gene: TRBV7-2
abundance: -
CDR3aa: CASSLVSSRVEKLFF
CDR3nt: TGTGCCAGCAGCTTAGTCTCATCCAGGGTGGAAAAACTGTTTTTT

d_gene: TRBD1
j_gene: TRBJ2-3
v_gene: TRBV5-5
abundance: -
CDR3aa: CASSYSTGAPDTQYF
CDR3nt: TGTGCCAGCAGCTACTCGACAGGGGCGCCAGATACGCAGTATTTT

d_gene: TRBD2
j_gene: TRBJ2-3
v_gene: TRBV18
abundance: -
CDR3aa: CASSPIYGSGAADTQYF
CDR3nt: TGTGCCAGCTCACCCATTTACGGTAGCGGGGCGGCAGATACGCAGTATTTT